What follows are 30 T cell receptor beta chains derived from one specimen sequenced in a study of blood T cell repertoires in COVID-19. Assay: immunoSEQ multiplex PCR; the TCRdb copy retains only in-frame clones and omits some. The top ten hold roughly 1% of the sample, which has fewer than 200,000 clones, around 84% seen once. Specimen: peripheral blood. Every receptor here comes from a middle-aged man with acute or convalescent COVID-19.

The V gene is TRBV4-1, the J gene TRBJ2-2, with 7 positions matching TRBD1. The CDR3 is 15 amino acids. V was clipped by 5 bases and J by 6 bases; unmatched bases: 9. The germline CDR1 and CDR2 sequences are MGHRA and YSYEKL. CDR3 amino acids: CASSESDRWAGELFF. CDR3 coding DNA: TGCGCCAGCAGCGAATCGGACAGGTGGGCCGGGGAGCTGTTTTTT.

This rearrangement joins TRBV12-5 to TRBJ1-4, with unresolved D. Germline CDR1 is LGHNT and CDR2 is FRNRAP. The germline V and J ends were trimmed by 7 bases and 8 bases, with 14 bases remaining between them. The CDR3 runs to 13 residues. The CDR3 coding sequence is TGTGCTAGTGCGGGTGGAGTAGGAGAAAAACTGTTTTTT. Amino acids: CASAGGVGEKLFF.

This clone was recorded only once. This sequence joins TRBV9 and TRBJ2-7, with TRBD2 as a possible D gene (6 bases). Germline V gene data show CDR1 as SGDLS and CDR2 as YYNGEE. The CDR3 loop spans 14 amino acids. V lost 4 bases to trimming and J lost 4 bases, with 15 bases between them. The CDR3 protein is CASSRAEGRYEQYF. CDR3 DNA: TGTGCCAGCAGCAGAGCGGAAGGGAGGTACGAGCAGTACTTC.

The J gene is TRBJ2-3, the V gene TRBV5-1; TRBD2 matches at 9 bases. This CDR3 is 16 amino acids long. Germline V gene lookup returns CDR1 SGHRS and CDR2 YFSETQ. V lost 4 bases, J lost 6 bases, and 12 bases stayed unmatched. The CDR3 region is CASSGTAGGLVDTQYF. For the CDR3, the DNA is TGCGCCAGCAGCGGGACAGCGGGGGGCCTGGTTGATACGCAGTATTTT.

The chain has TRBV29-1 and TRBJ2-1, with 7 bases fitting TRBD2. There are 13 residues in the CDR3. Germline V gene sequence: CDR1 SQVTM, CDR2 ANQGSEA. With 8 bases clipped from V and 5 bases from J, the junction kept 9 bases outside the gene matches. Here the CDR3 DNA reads TGCAGCTGGAAGCTAGGGACTAACAATGAGCAGTTCTTC. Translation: CSWKLGTNNEQFF.

The CDR3: CASRLDPGGPVSEQFF. As DNA, the CDR3 is TGCGCCAGCAGGCTGGATCCTGGTGGGCCGGTGAGTGAGCAGTTCTTC. The chain is built from TRBV5-1 and TRBJ2-1, with no clear D. V lost 5 bases to trimming and J lost 9 bases, with 24 bases between them. The CDR3 covers 16 residues. Germline V lookup: CDR1 SGHRS, CDR2 YFSETQ.

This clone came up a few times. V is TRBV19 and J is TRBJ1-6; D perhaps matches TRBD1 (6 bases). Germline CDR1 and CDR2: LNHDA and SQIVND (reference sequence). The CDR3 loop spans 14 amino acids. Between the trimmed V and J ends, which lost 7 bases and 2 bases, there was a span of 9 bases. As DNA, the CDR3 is TGTGCCAGTAAAGGGGACACCTATAATTCACCCCTCCACTTT. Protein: CASKGDTYNSPLHF. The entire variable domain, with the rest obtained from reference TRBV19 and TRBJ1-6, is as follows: DGGITQSPKYLFRKEGQNVTLSCEQNLNHDAMYWYRQDPGQGLRLIYYSQIVNDFQKGDIAEGYSVSREKKESFPLTVTSAQKNPTAFYLCASKGDTYNSPLHFGNGTRLTVT.

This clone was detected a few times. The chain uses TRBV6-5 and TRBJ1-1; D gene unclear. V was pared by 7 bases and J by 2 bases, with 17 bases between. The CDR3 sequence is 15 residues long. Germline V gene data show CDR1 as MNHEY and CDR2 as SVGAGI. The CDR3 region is CASTLRPGTNTEAFF. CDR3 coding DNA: TGTGCCAGCACTTTACGTCCGGGAACTAACACTGAAGCTTTCTTT.

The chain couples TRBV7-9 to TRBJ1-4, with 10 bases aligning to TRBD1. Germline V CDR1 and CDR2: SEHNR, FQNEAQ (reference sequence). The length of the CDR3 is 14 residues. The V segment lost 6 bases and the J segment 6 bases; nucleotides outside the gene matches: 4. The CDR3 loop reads CASSRDRGDEKLFF. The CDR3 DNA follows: TGTGCCAGCAGTAGGGACAGGGGAGATGAAAAACTGTTTTTT.

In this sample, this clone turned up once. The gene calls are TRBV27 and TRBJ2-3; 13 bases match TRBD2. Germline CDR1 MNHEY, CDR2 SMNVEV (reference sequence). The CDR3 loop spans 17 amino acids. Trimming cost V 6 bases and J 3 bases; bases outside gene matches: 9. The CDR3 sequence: CASSPLRTSGGTDTQYF. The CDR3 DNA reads TGTGCCAGCAGCCCCCTGAGGACTAGCGGGGGAACAGATACGCAGTATTTT.

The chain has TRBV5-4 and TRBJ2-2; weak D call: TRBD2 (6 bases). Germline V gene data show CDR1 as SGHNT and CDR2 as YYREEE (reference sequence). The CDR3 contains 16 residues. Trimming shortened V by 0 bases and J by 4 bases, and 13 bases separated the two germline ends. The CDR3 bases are TGTGCCAGCAGCTTGGTGGTTCAGGGAGGCACCGGGGAGCTGTTTTTT. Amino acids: CASSLVVQGGTGELFF. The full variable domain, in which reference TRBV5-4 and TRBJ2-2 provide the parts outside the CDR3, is ETGVTQSPTHLIKTRGQQVTLRCSSQSGHNTVSWYQQALGQGPQFIFQYYREEENGRGNFPPRFSGLQFPNYSSELNVNALELDDSALYLCASSLVVQGGTGELFFGEGSRLTVL.

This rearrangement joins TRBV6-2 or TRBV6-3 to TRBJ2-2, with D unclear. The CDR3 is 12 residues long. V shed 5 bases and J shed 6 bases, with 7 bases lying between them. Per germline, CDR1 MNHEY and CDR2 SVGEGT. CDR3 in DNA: TGTGCCAGCAGTGCTACGGCCGGGGAGCTGTTTTTT. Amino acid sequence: CASSATAGELFF.

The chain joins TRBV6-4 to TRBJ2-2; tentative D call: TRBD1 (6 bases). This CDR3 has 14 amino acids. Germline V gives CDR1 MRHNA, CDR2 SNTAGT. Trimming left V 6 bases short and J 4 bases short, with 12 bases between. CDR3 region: CASRPDRSTGELFF. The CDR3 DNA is TGTGCCAGCAGACCCGACAGGAGCACCGGGGAGCTGTTTTTT.

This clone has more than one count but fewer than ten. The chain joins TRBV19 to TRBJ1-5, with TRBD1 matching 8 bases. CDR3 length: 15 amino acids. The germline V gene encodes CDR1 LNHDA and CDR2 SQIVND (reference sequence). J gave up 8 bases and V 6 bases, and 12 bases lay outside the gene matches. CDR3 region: CASSSTGDTVKPQHF. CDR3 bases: TGTGCCAGTAGCTCGACAGGGGACACGGTTAAGCCCCAGCATTTT.

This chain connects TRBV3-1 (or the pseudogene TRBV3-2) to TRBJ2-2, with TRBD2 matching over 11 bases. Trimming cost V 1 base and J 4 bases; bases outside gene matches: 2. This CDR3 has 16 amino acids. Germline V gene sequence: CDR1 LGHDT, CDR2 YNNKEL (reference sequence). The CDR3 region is CASSQVTSGGTGELFF. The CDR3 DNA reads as TGTGCCAGCAGCCAAGTTACTAGCGGGGGCACCGGGGAGCTGTTTTTT.

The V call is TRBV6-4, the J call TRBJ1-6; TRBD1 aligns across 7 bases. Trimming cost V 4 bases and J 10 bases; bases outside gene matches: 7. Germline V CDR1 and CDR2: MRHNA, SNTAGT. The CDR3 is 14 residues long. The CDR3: CASSVKTGRSPLHF. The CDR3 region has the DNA TGTGCCAGCAGTGTGAAGACAGGGAGGTCACCCCTCCACTTT.

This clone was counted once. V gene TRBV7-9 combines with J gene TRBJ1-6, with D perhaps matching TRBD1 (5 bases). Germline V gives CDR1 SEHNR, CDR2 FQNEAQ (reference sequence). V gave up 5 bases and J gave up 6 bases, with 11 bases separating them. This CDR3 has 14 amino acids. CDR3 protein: CASSVETANSPLHF. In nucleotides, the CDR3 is TGTGCCAGCAGCGTTGAGACAGCTAATTCACCCCTCCACTTT.

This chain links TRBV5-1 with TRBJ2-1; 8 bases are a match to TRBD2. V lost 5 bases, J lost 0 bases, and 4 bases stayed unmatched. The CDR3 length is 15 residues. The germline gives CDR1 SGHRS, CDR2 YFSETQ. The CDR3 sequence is CASRGGTSSYNEQFF. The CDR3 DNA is TGCGCCAGCAGGGGTGGGACTAGCTCCTACAATGAGCAGTTCTTC.

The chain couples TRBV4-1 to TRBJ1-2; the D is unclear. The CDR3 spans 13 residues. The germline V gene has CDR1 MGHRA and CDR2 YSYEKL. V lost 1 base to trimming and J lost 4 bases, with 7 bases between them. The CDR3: CASSQGETYGYTF. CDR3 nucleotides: TGCGCCAGCAGCCAAGGGGAGACCTATGGCTACACCTTC.

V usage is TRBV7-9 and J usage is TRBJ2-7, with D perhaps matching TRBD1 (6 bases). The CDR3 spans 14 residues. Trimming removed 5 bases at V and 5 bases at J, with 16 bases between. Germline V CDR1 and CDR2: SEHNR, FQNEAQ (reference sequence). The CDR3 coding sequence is TGTGCCAGCAGCCCCGGGACACACAGTAACGAGCAGTACTTC. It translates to CASSPGTHSNEQYF.

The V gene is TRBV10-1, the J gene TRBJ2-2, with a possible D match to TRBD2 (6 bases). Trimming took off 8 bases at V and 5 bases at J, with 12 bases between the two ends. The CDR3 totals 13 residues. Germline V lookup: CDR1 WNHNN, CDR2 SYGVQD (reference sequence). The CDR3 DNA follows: TGCGCCAGCGCGGGGAGCTTGACCGGGGAGCTGTTTTTT. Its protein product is CASAGSLTGELFF.

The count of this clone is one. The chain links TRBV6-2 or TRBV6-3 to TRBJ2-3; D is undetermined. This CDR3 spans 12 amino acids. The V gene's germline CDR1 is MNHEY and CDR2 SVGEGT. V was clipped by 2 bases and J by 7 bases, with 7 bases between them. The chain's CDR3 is CASSYNFYTQYF. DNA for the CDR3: TGTGCCAGCAGTTACAATTTCTATACGCAGTATTTT.

This CDR3 is CASSEGQGTSLPGELFF. CDR3 nucleotide sequence: TGCGCCAGCAGCGAAGGACAGGGGACGAGTTTACCCGGGGAGCTGTTTTTT. V usage is TRBV5-1 and J usage is TRBJ2-2; 9 bases align to TRBD1. Germline V gene data show CDR1 as SGHRS and CDR2 as YFSETQ. The CDR3 runs to 17 residues. V dropped 4 bases and J dropped 6; count of bases not matched to a gene: 13.

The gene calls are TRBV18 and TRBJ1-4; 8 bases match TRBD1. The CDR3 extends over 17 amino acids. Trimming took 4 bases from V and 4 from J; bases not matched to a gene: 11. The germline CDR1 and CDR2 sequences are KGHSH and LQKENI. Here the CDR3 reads CASSLGRTGLSNEKLFF. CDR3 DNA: TGTGCCAGCTCACTCGGCAGGACAGGGCTAAGTAATGAAAAACTGTTTTTT. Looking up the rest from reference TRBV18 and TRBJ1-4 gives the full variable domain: NAGVMQNPRHLVRRRGQEARLRCSPMKGHSHVYWYRQLPEEGLKFMVYLQKENIIDESGMPKERFSAEFPKEGPSILRIQQVVRGDSAAYFCASSLGRTGLSNEKLFFGSGTQLSVL.

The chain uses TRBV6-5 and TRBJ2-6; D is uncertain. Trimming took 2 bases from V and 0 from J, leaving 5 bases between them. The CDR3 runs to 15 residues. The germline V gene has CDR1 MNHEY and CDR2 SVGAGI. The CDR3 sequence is CASSYIGSGANVLTF. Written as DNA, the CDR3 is TGTGCCAGCAGTTACATCGGCTCTGGGGCCAACGTCCTGACTTTC.

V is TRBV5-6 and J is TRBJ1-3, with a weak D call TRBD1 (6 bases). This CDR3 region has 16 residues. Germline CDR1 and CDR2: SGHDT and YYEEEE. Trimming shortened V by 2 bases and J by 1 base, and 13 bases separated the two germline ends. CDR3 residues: CASSFTGLVSGNTIYF. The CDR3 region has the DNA TGTGCCAGCAGCTTCACAGGGTTGGTTTCTGGAAACACCATATATTTT.

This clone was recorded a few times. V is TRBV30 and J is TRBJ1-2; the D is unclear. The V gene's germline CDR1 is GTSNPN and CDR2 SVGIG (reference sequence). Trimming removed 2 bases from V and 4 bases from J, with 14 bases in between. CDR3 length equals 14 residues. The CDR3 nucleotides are TGTGCCTGGAGTTTTGGAGGGTACGGCTATGGCTACACCTTC. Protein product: CAWSFGGYGYGYTF.

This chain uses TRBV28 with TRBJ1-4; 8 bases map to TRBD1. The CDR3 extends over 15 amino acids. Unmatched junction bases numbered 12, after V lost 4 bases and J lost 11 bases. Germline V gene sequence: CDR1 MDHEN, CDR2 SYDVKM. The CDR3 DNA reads TGTGCCAGCAGTTCTACCGGACAGGGAAGAGAGAAACTGTTTTTT. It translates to CASSSTGQGREKLFF.

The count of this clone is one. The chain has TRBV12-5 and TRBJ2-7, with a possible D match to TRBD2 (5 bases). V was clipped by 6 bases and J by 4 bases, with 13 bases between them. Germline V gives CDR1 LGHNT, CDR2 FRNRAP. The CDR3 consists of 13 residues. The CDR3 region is CASGTAPGYEQYF. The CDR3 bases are TGTGCTAGTGGGACGGCACCGGGGTACGAGCAGTACTTC.

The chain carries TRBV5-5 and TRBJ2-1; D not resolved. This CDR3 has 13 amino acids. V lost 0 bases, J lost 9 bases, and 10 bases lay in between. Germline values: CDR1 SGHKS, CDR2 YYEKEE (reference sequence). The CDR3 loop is CASSLAGFGEQFF. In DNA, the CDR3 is TGTGCCAGCAGCTTGGCCGGGTTCGGTGAGCAGTTCTTC.